A selection of T cell receptor beta chains follows, all from one sample in a study of tumor-infiltrating lymphocytes in localized non-small cell lung cancer. Data came from immunoSEQ multiplex PCR; TCRdb stores just in-frame clones and leaves some out. The sample includes about 13,000 clones, 75% to 85% seen only once; the top ten take 15% to 20%. Sequenced material: lung tumor tissue. Every receptor here comes from a human donor with non-small cell lung cancer. CDR3s include the opening cysteine and the closing phenylalanine or tryptophan. Each record gives: V gene, J gene, clone size, D gene, CDR3 protein, CDR3 DNA. The D gene is left open where the match is weak. Not all rows give a size; the values are once, few, many and, for expanded clones, a class.

>TRBV18|TRBJ2-3|.|TRBD2
CASSPVVAGFTDTQYF
TGTGCCAGCTCACCAGTAGTAGCGGGTTTCACAGATACGCAGTATTTT
>TRBV4-2|TRBJ2-4|.|TRBD2
CASSHLAGGQGAKNIQYF
TGTGCCAGCAGCCACCTAGCGGGGGGGCAAGGAGCCAAAAACATTCAGTACTTC
>TRBV18|TRBJ2-3|once|.
CASSPGRDTQYF
TGTGCCAGCTCACCGGGGCGAGATACGCAGTATTTT
>TRBV25-1|TRBJ2-3|few|.
CASSASEGQGTDTQYF
TGTGCCAGCAGTGCCTCGGAGGGGCAAGGGACAGATACGCAGTATTTT
>TRBV7-8|TRBJ1-4|.|.
CASSLARGKLFF
TGTGCCAGCAGCTTAGCCAGGGGAAAACTGTTTTTT
>TRBV29-1|TRBJ2-7|.|.
CSVEKLYEQYF
TGCAGCGTTGAAAAGCTCTACGAGCAGTACTTC
>TRBV7-9|TRBJ1-1|.|TRBD1
CASSSGRGDRTLNTEAFF
TGTGCCAGCAGCTCGGGTCGAGGGGACAGGACACTGAACACTGAAGCTTTCTTT
>TRBV7-2|TRBJ1-3|once|.
CASSPGVGRAVGNTIYF
TGTGCCAGCAGCCCGGGGGTAGGCAGGGCCGTAGGAAACACCATATATTTT
>TRBV6-6|TRBJ1-2|.|.
CASSYRGVDYGYTF
TGTGCCAGCAGTTACCGGGGAGTGGACTATGGCTACACCTTC
>TRBV7-3|TRBJ1-1|medium-sized|.
CASSAGVQGNTEAFF
TGTGCCAGCTCTGCGGGGGTTCAGGGGAACACTGAAGCTTTCTTT
>TRBV7-2|TRBJ2-3|.|.
CASSLSRQTSPLGDTQYF
TGTGCCAGCAGCTTATCCCGCCAAACTAGCCCGTTGGGGGATACGCAGTATTTT
>TRBV9|TRBJ2-7|.|.
CASSVNFVEQYF
TGTGCCAGCAGCGTAAACTTCGTCGAGCAGTACTTC
>TRBV5-5|TRBJ2-5|.|TRBD2
CASSWGGQETQYF
TGTGCCAGCAGCTGGGGGGGTCAAGAGACCCAGTACTTC
>TRBV19|TRBJ2-5|few|.
CASSGSGPHQETQYF
TGTGCCAGTAGTGGGAGCGGTCCCCACCAAGAGACCCAGTACTTC
>TRBV25-1|TRBJ2-1|few|.
CASSPVYNEQFF
TGTGCCAGCAGTCCCGTGTACAATGAGCAGTTCTTC
>TRBV5-1|TRBJ2-3|.|TRBD2
CASSSRGGGNNSPDTQYF
TGCGCCAGCAGCTCTCGGGGGGGCGGGAATAACAGCCCAGATACGCAGTATTTT
>TRBV23-1|TRBJ2-5|.|.
CASSQSSQGRWETQYF
TGCGCCAGCAGTCAATCGTCGCAGGGGCGTTGGGAGACCCAGTACTTC
>TRBV15|TRBJ1-5|.|.
CATSREFSGLSAGNQPQHF
TGTGCCACCAGCAGAGAGTTTTCCGGACTCTCAGCAGGCAATCAGCCCCAGCATTTT
>TRBV11-2|TRBJ2-7|.|.
CASSSYTYEQYF
TGTGCCAGCAGCTCGTACACCTACGAGCAGTACTTC
>TRBV6-1|TRBJ1-2|.|.
CASSEDVRTKAYGYTF
TGTGCCAGCAGTGAAGACGTCAGAACGAAGGCTTATGGCTACACCTTC
>TRBV7-3|TRBJ2-2|.|.
CASSRTRIGELFF
TGTGCCAGCAGCCGAACAAGGATCGGGGAGCTGTTTTTT
>TRBV18|TRBJ2-1|.|TRBD2
CASSPLRTSGRNNEQFF
TGTGCCAGCTCACCACTTCGGACTAGCGGGAGAAACAATGAGCAGTTCTTC
>TRBV4-2|TRBJ2-1|.|TRBD2
CASSPSPGGAVYNEQFF
TGTGCCAGCAGCCCCTCGCCCGGGGGGGCCGTCTACAATGAGCAGTTCTTC
>TRBV6-5|TRBJ1-2|.|.
CASSSPREANYGYTF
TGTGCCAGCAGTTCCCCCAGGGAAGCTAACTATGGCTACACCTTC
>TRBV5-1|TRBJ1-3|.|.
CASSLDVGAASGNTIYF
TGCGCCAGCAGCTTGGACGTCGGGGCGGCGTCTGGAAACACCATATATTTT
>TRBV5-1|TRBJ1-5|once|TRBD1
CASSAGQGAGQPQHF
TGCGCCAGCAGCGCGGGACAGGGGGCAGGACAGCCCCAGCATTTT
>TRBV29-1|TRBJ1-5|.|.
CSVRGGHSNQPQHF
TGCAGCGTTCGAGGGGGTCATAGCAATCAGCCCCAGCATTTT
>TRBV19|TRBJ2-7|.|.
CASSALDGGRAYEQYF
TGTGCCAGTAGTGCCCTTGATGGGGGGAGAGCCTACGAGCAGTACTTC
>TRBV2|TRBJ2-5|.|TRBD2
CASSGLELETQYF
TGCGCCAGCAGTGGACTAGAGCTGGAGACCCAGTACTTC
>TRBV28|TRBJ2-1|.|.
CASSLTYEQFF
TGTGCCAGCAGTTTGACTTATGAGCAGTTCTTC
>TRBV14|TRBJ1-1|.|.
CASSQDSWGGTEAFF
TGTGCCAGCAGCCAAGATTCTTGGGGAGGCACTGAAGCTTTCTTT
>TRBV7-2|TRBJ1-6|once|.
CASSFSGTPSNSPLHF
TGTGCCAGCAGCTTTTCCGGGACACCCTCAAATTCACCCCTCCACTTT
>TRBV19|TRBJ2-3|.|.
CASRIQGYTDTQYF
TGTGCCAGTAGAATACAGGGATACACAGATACGCAGTATTTT
>TRBV2|TRBJ2-3|once|TRBD2
CASSTQAGAGDTQYF
TGTGCCAGCAGTACCCAAGCGGGGGCCGGAGATACGCAGTATTTT
>TRBV2|TRBJ2-7|.|.
CASQGPGIGEQYF
TGTGCCAGCCAAGGACCCGGAATTGGGGAGCAGTACTTC
>TRBV6-1|TRBJ2-5|.|TRBD1
CASSNRQGRFETQYF
TGTGCCAGCAGCAATCGACAGGGGCGCTTTGAGACCCAGTACTTC
>TRBV18|TRBJ2-1|.|TRBD2
CASSPIFAGGGNEQFF
TGTGCCAGCTCACCTATCTTCGCGGGAGGAGGGAATGAGCAGTTCTTC
>TRBV5-1|TRBJ2-1|few|.
CASSLGGQNEQFF
TGCGCCAGCAGCTTGGGGGGGCAGAATGAGCAGTTCTTC